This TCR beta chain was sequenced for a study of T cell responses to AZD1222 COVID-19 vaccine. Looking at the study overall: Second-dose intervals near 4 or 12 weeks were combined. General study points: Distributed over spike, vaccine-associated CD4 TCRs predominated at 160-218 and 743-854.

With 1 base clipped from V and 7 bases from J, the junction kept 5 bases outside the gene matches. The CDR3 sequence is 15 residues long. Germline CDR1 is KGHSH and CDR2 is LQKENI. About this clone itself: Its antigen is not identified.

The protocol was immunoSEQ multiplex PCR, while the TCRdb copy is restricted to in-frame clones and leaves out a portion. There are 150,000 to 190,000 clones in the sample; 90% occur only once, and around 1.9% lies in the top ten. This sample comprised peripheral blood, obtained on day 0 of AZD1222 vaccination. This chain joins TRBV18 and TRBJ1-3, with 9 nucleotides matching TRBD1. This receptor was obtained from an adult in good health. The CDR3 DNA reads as TGTGCCAGCTCACCACTGGGGACAGGGATTAACACCATATATTTT. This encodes CASSPLGTGINTIYF.